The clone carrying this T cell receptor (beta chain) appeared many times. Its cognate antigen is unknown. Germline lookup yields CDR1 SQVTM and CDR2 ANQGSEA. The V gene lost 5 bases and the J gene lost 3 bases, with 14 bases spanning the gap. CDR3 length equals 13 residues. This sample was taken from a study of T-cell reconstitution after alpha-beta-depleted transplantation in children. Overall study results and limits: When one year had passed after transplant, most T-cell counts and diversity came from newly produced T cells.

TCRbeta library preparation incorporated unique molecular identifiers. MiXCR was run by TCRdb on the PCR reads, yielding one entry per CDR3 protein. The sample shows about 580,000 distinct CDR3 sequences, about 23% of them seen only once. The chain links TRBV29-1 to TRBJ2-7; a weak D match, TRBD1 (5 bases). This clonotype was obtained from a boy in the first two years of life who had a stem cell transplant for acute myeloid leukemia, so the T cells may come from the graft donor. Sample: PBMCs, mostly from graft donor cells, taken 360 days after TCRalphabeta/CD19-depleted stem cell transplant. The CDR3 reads CSVRQGLGYEQYF. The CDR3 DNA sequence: TGCAGCGTTCGGCAGGGTCTAGGCTACGAGCAGTACTTC.